Listed below are T cell receptor beta chains from one sample, sequenced in a study of shared clonotypes between healthy human individuals. Using immunoSEQ multiplex PCR, the repertoire was profiled, and TCRdb retains in-frame clones only, with some absent. The sample shows nearly 1 million clones, 70% to 85% of them seen only once. Sequenced material: memory CD4+ T cells sorted from blood. The source is a man aged 18 to 29 in good health. Both conserved end residues are part of each CDR3. The order of the fields is clone size, V gene, D gene, J gene, CDR3 protein, CDR3 DNA. D genes are given only for firm matches. Some rows have no size entry. The others give once, few or many, or a class for an expanded clone.

clone size: .
V gene: TRBV5-1
D gene: .
J gene: TRBJ2-7
CDR3 protein: CASSLDPGGAREQYF
CDR3 DNA: TGCGCCAGCAGCTTGGATCCGGGCGGAGCAAGGGAGCAGTACTTC

clone size: .
V gene: TRBV5-1
D gene: .
J gene: TRBJ2-7
CDR3 protein: CASSLFTSYEQYF
CDR3 DNA: TGCGCCAGCAGCTTGTTCACCTCCTACGAGCAGTACTTC

clone size: .
V gene: TRBV11-2
D gene: .
J gene: TRBJ2-5
CDR3 protein: CASSPRGGPRGETQYF
CDR3 DNA: TGTGCCAGCAGCCCCCGAGGGGGGCCCCGGGGTGAGACCCAGTACTTC

clone size: .
V gene: TRBV6-5
D gene: .
J gene: TRBJ1-1
CDR3 protein: CASSYSNQGKTEAFF
CDR3 DNA: TGTGCCAGCAGTTACTCGAATCAGGGAAAGACTGAAGCTTTCTTT

clone size: .
V gene: TRBV11-2
D gene: .
J gene: TRBJ2-2
CDR3 protein: CASSLAIGSGELFF
CDR3 DNA: TGTGCCAGCAGCTTAGCGATCGGTTCAGGGGAGCTGTTTTTT

clone size: .
V gene: TRBV11-2
D gene: .
J gene: TRBJ1-2
CDR3 protein: CASSWVRGGYTF
CDR3 DNA: TGTGCCAGCAGCTGGGTCCGAGGCGGCTACACCTTC

clone size: .
V gene: TRBV10-3
D gene: .
J gene: TRBJ1-1
CDR3 protein: CAISESWLWDSGNTEAFF
CDR3 DNA: TGTGCCATCAGTGAGTCGTGGTTGTGGGACTCGGGGAACACTGAAGCTTTCTTT

clone size: .
V gene: TRBV6-6
D gene: .
J gene: TRBJ2-2
CDR3 protein: CASSLLGMNTGELFF
CDR3 DNA: TGTGCCAGCAGTTTGCTGGGCATGAACACCGGGGAGCTGTTTTTT

clone size: .
V gene: TRBV2
D gene: .
J gene: TRBJ1-5
CDR3 protein: CASSDNNQPQHF
CDR3 DNA: TGTGCCAGCAGTGATAACAATCAGCCCCAGCATTTT

clone size: .
V gene: TRBV27
D gene: TRBD2
J gene: TRBJ2-5
CDR3 protein: CASRPGLAGVWETQYF
CDR3 DNA: TGTGCCAGCAGACCCGGACTAGCGGGAGTTTGGGAGACCCAGTACTTC

clone size: .
V gene: TRBV7-9
D gene: .
J gene: TRBJ2-5
CDR3 protein: CASSLLRDTETQYF
CDR3 DNA: TGTGCCAGCAGCTTACTCCGGGACACTGAGACCCAGTACTTC

clone size: once
V gene: TRBV5-6
D gene: .
J gene: TRBJ1-5
CDR3 protein: CASSLGQGIVNQPQHF
CDR3 DNA: TGTGCCAGCAGCTTGGGGCAGGGTATCGTCAATCAGCCCCAGCATTTT

clone size: .
V gene: TRBV19
D gene: TRBD2
J gene: TRBJ2-1
CDR3 protein: CASSTLAGVSNEQFF
CDR3 DNA: TGTGCCAGTAGTACCCTAGCGGGAGTAAGCAATGAGCAGTTCTTC

clone size: .
V gene: TRBV9
D gene: TRBD1
J gene: TRBJ2-1
CDR3 protein: CASSVASGTGAEQFF
CDR3 DNA: TGTGCCAGCAGCGTAGCTAGTGGGACAGGGGCTGAGCAGTTCTTC

clone size: .
V gene: TRBV5-1
D gene: TRBD1
J gene: TRBJ1-2
CDR3 protein: CASSPRTGYGYTF
CDR3 DNA: TGCGCCAGCAGCCCAAGGACAGGCTATGGCTACACCTTC

clone size: .
V gene: TRBV7-9
D gene: TRBD2
J gene: TRBJ2-3
CDR3 protein: CASSASGGSTDTQYF
CDR3 DNA: TGTGCCAGCAGCGCTAGCGGGGGGAGCACAGATACGCAGTATTTT

clone size: .
V gene: TRBV5-1
D gene: TRBD2
J gene: TRBJ2-1
CDR3 protein: CASSQTSGRTVTYNEQFF
CDR3 DNA: TGCGCCAGCAGCCAGACTAGCGGGAGGACAGTTACCTACAATGAGCAGTTCTTC

clone size: once
V gene: TRBV6-1
D gene: .
J gene: TRBJ2-2
CDR3 protein: CASRGARTSGELFF
CDR3 DNA: TGTGCCAGCCGAGGGGCTAGGACGTCCGGGGAGCTGTTTTTT

clone size: .
V gene: TRBV7-2
D gene: .
J gene: TRBJ1-1
CDR3 protein: CASSLGVGTEAFF
CDR3 DNA: TGTGCCAGCAGCTTAGGCGTTGGCACTGAAGCTTTCTTT

clone size: once
V gene: TRBV5-1
D gene: .
J gene: TRBJ2-3
CDR3 protein: CASSLGGWDVSTDTQYF
CDR3 DNA: TGCGCCAGCAGCTTGGGAGGTTGGGATGTAAGCACAGATACGCAGTATTTT

clone size: .
V gene: TRBV11-2
D gene: .
J gene: TRBJ2-3
CDR3 protein: CASSLGLGLTDTQYF
CDR3 DNA: TGTGCCAGCAGCTTAGGGCTCGGTCTTACAGATACGCAGTATTTT

clone size: .
V gene: TRBV7-6
D gene: .
J gene: TRBJ2-7
CDR3 protein: CASSLALLNEQYF
CDR3 DNA: TGTGCCAGCAGCTTAGCGCTCTTGAACGAGCAGTACTTC

clone size: .
V gene: TRBV30
D gene: .
J gene: TRBJ1-4
CDR3 protein: CAWRALIGEKLFF
CDR3 DNA: TGTGCCTGGAGGGCGTTAATCGGGGAAAAACTGTTTTTT

clone size: few
V gene: TRBV7-9
D gene: .
J gene: TRBJ2-7
CDR3 protein: CASSRAGGTYEQYF
CDR3 DNA: TGTGCCAGCAGCAGGGCCGGAGGTACTTACGAGCAGTACTTC

clone size: few
V gene: TRBV11-2
D gene: TRBD2
J gene: TRBJ2-1
CDR3 protein: CASSLAGRLAQAEQFF
CDR3 DNA: TGTGCCAGCAGCTTAGCTGGGAGACTAGCACAGGCTGAGCAGTTCTTC

clone size: .
V gene: TRBV9
D gene: TRBD2
J gene: TRBJ2-7
CDR3 protein: CASSVGPSGGSSYEQYF
CDR3 DNA: TGTGCCAGCAGCGTAGGGCCTAGCGGGGGCAGCTCCTACGAGCAGTACTTC

clone size: once
V gene: TRBV6-1
D gene: TRBD2
J gene: TRBJ2-7
CDR3 protein: CASSLLAYTNEQYF
CDR3 DNA: TGTGCCAGCAGTCTACTAGCGTATACGAACGAGCAGTACTTC

clone size: .
V gene: TRBV5-1
D gene: TRBD2
J gene: TRBJ2-5
CDR3 protein: CASSFGAGSGPQETQYF
CDR3 DNA: TGCGCCAGCAGCTTTGGCGCTGGTAGCGGGCCGCAAGAGACCCAGTACTTC